Reported below is one TCR beta chain. Its target is unknown. General observations from the study: Larger-cohort validation covered only one TCR beta V-J rearrangement.

Constant-region reverse primers amplified full-length variable regions, followed by semi-nested Nested Universal Primer A PCR. TCRdb re-derived calls from the 5' RACE reads in MiXCR, one entry per CDR3 protein. The data hold approximately 42,000 distinct CDR3 sequences, with 29% observed a single time. Memory CD4+ cells were defined as CD4+CD45RO+CD25-. The CDR3 runs 14 residues. Germline CDR1 is WNHNN and CDR2 is SYGVQD (reference sequence). Unmatched junction bases numbered 5, after V lost 4 bases and J lost 2 bases. The gene calls are TRBV10-1 and TRBJ2-7; 7 nucleotides match TRBD1. This receptor was taken from a female donor with breast cancer. Sequencing was performed on memory CD4+ T cells sorted from a lymph node. Subset described: memory CD4+ T cells, CD4+CD45RO+CD25-. CDR3 in amino acids: CASSATGTPYEQYF. Here the CDR3 DNA reads TGCGCCAGCAGTGCGACAGGGACCCCCTACGAGCAGTACTTC.